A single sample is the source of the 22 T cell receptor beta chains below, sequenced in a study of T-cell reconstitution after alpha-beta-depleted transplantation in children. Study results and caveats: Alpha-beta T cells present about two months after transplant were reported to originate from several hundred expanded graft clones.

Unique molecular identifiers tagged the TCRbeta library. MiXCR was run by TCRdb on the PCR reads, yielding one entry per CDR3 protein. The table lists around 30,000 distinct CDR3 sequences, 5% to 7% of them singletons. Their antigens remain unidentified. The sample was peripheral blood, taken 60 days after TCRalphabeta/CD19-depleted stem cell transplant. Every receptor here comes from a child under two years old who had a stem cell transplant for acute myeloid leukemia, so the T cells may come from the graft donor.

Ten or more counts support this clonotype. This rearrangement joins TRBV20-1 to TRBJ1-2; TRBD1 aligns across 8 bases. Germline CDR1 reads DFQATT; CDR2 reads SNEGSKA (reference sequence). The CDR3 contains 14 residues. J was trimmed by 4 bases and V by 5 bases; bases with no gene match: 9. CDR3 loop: CSAAGQGFGYGYTF. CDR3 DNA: TGCAGTGCTGCAGGACAGGGATTTGGCTATGGCTACACCTTC.

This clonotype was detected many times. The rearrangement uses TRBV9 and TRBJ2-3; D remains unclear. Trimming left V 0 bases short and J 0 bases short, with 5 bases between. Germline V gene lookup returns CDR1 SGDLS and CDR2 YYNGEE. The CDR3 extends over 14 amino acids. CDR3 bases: TGTGCCAGCAGCGTAGACGGTAGCACAGATACGCAGTATTTT. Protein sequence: CASSVDGSTDTQYF.

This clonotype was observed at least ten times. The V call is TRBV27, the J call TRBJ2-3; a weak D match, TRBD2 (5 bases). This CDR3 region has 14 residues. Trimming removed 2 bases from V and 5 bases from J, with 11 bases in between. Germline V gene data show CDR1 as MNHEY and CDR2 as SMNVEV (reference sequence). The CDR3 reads CASSLLLAEDTQYF. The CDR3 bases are TGTGCCAGCAGTTTACTCCTAGCCGAAGATACGCAGTATTTT.

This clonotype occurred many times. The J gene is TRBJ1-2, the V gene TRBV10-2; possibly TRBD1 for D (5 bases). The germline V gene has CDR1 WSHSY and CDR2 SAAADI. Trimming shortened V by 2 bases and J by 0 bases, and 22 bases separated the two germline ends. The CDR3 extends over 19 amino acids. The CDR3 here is CASSEIFSGGSPSNYGYTF. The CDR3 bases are TGCGCCAGCAGTGAGATTTTCTCCGGGGGATCCCCCTCTAACTATGGCTACACCTTC.

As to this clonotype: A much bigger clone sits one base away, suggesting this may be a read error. The CDR3 DNA is TGTGCCAGCATCCTGGTAGGGTGGAGTGAAGCTTTCTTT. Encoded protein: CASILVGWSEAFF. V gene TRBV9 combines with J gene TRBJ1-1; no clear D. The CDR3 has 13 residues. V gave up 6 bases and J gave up 7 bases, with 16 bases separating them. Germline V gene sequence: CDR1 SGDLS, CDR2 YYNGEE.

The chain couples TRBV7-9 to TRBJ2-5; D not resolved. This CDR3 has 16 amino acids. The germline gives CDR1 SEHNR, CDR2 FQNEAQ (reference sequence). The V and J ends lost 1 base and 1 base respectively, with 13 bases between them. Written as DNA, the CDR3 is TGTGCCAGCAGCTTAGGTCCGCACGGAATCCAAGAGACCCAGTACTTC. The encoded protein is CASSLGPHGIQETQYF.

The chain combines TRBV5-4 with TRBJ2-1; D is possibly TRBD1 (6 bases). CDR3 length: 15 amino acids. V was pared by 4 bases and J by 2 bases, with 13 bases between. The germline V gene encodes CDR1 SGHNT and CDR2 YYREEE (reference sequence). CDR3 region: CASSGDRFAYNEQFF. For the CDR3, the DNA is TGTGCCAGCAGCGGAGACAGGTTTGCCTACAATGAGCAGTTCTTC.

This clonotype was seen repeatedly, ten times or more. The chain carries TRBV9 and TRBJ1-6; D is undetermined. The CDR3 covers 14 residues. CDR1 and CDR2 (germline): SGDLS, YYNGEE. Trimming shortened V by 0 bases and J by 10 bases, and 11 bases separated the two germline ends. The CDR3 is CASSVVEGKSPLHF. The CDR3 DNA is TGTGCCAGCAGCGTAGTGGAGGGAAAATCACCCCTCCACTTT.

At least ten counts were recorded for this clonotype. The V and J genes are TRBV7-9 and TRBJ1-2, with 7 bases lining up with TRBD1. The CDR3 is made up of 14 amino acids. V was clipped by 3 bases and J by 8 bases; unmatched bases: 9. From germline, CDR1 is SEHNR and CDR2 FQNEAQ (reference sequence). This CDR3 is CASSLGDRDVGYTF. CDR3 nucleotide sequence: TGTGCCAGCAGCTTGGGAGACAGGGACGTCGGCTACACCTTC.

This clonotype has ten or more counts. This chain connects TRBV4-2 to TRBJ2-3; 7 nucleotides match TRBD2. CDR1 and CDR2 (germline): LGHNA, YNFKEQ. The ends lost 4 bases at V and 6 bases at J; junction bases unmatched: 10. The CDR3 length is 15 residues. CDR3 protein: CASSRQSGATDTQYF. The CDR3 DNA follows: TGTGCCAGCAGCCGGCAAAGCGGGGCCACCGATACGCAGTATTTT.

DNA for the CDR3: TGTGCCACCAGCGGACAGCGGGGGGTGAACACCGGGGAGCTGTTTTTT. It encodes CATSGQRGVNTGELFF. The chain recombines TRBV24-1 with TRBJ2-2; 9 bases match TRBD2. CDR1 and CDR2 from the germline V gene are KGHDR and SFDVKD. V lost 7 bases, J lost 1 base, and 6 bases stayed unmatched. This CDR3 comprises 16 residues.

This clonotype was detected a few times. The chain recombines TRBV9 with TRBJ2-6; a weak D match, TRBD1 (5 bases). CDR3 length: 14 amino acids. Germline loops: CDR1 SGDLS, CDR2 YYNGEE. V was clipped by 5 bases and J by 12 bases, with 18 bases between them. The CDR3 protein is CASSAGLPRGVLTF. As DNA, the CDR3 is TGTGCCAGCAGTGCAGGGTTACCCCGAGGCGTCCTGACTTTC.

The CDR3 nucleotides are TGCGCCAGCAGGCTAGGGGGGGACGGCTACACCTTC. It translates to CASRLGGDGYTF. The chain combines TRBV5-1 with TRBJ1-2; D may be TRBD1 (6 bases). The CDR3 is made up of 12 amino acids. Germline CDR1 reads SGHRS; CDR2 reads YFSETQ. Trimming removed 5 bases at V and 8 bases at J, with 13 bases between.

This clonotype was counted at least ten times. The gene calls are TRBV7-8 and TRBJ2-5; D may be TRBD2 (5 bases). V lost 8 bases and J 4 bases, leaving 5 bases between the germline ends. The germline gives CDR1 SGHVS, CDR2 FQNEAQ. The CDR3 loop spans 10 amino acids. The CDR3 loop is CASGLETQYF. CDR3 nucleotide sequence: TGTGCCAGCGGACTAGAGACCCAGTACTTC.

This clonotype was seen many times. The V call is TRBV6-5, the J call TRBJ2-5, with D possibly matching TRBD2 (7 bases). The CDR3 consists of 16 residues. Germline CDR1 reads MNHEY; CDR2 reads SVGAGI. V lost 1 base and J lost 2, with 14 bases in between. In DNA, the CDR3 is TGTGCCAGCAGTTACTTAGGGGGGGGCTTGCAAGAGACCCAGTACTTC. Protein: CASSYLGGGLQETQYF.

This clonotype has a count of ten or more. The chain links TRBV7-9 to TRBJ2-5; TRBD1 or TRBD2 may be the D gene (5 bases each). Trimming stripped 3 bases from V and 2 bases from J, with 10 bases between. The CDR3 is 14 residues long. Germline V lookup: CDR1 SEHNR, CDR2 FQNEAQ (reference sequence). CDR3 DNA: TGTGCCAGCAGCTTTACGGGGCTTCAAGAGACCCAGTACTTC. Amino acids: CASSFTGLQETQYF.

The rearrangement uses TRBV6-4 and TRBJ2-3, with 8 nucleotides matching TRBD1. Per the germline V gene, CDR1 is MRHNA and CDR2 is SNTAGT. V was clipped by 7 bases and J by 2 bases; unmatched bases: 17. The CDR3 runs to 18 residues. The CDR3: CASTSDRDVVLYTDTQYF. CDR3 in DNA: TGTGCCAGCACATCGGACAGGGACGTCGTTTTATACACAGATACGCAGTATTTT.

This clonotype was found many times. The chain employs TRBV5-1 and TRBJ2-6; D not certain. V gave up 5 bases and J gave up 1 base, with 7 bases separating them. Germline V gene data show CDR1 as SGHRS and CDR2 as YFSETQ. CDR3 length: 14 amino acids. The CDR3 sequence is CASRYFSGANVLTF. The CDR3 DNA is TGCGCCAGCAGATATTTTTCTGGGGCCAACGTCCTGACTTTC.

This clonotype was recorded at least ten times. The CDR3 DNA reads TGTGCCATCAGTGAGAGGCAGGGATCGGCCCACGAGCAGTACTTC. Translation: CAISERQGSAHEQYF. V is TRBV10-3 and J is TRBJ2-7, with D possibly being TRBD1 (5 bases). V was trimmed by 2 bases and J by 5 bases, leaving 16 bases between them. This CDR3 region has 15 residues. Germline V gives CDR1 ENHRY, CDR2 SYGVKD.

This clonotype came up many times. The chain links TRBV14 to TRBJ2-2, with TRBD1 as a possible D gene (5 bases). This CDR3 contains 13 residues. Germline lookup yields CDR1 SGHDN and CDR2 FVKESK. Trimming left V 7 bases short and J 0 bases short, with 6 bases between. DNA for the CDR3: TGTGCCAGCACAGGGACGAACACCGGGGAGCTGTTTTTT. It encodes CASTGTNTGELFF.

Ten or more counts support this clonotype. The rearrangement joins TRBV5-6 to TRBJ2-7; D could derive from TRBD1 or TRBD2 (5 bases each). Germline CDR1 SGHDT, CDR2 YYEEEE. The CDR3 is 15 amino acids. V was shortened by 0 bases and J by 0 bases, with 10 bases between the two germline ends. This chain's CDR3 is CASSLGWGPSYEQYF. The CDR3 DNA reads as TGTGCCAGCAGCTTGGGTTGGGGACCCTCCTACGAGCAGTACTTC. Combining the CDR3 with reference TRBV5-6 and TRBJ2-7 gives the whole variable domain DAGVTQSPTHLIKTRGQQVTLRCSPKSGHDTVSWYQQALGQGPQFIFQYYEEEERQRGNFPDRFSGHQFPNYSSELNVNALLLGDSALYLCASSLGWGPSYEQYFGPGTRLTVT.

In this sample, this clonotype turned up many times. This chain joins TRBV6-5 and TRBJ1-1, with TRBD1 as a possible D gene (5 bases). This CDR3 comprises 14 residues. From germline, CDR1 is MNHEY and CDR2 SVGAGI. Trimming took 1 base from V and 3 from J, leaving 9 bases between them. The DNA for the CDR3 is TGTGCCAGCAGTTACTTCAGGACACACACTGAAGCTTTCTTT. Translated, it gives CASSYFRTHTEAFF.